One and the same sample provided the 5 T cell receptor beta chains below, sequenced in a study of T cell repertoires in cytomegalovirus infection. TCRdb processed the reads anew with MiXCR; each CDR3 protein has one entry. The repertoire includes approximately 140,000 distinct CDR3 sequences, 20% to 30% of them detected once, and 34% sits in the top ten. Their target antigens are unknown. Sequencing was carried out using PBMCs, sequenced either directly or after in vitro stimulation (not recorded which). The receptors originated from a human donor in good health (CMV status not recorded). Some clones in this sample may be carry-over from other donors' samples.

In its sample, this clonotype was seen a few times. The chain employs TRBV27 and TRBJ2-3; D gene unclear. The CDR3 runs to 11 residues. The germline V gene encodes CDR1 MNHEY and CDR2 SMNVEV (reference sequence). The V and J ends lost 6 bases and 6 bases respectively, with 7 bases between them. DNA for the CDR3: TGTGCCAGCAGGCCCGCCGATACGCAGTATTTT. It codes for CASRPADTQYF.

This clonotype has just one count. The chain carries TRBV20-1 and TRBJ1-5; tentative D call: TRBD1 (5 bases). The CDR3 has 14 amino acids. CDR1 and CDR2 from the germline V gene are DFQATT and SNEGSKA (reference sequence). The germline V and J ends were trimmed by 5 bases and 7 bases, with 18 bases remaining between them. The DNA for the CDR3 is TGCAGTGCTTCTACTGGGGGGGAGGTGCAGCCCCAGCATTTT. This sequence encodes CSASTGGEVQPQHF.

This clonotype was counted a few times. This chain connects TRBV4-2 to TRBJ2-1; D is unclear. The CDR3 totals 12 residues. Trimming left V 1 base short and J 9 bases short, with 7 bases between. The germline CDR1 and CDR2 sequences are LGHNA and YNFKEQ. The CDR3 DNA follows: TGTGCCAGCAGCCAAGTTTCACTTGAGCAGTTCTTC. This encodes CASSQVSLEQFF.

In its sample, this clonotype was seen many times. The rearrangement links TRBV12-3 or TRBV12-4 to TRBJ2-3; 9 bases agree with TRBD1. V lost 6 bases to trimming and J lost 6 bases; unmatched junction nucleotides: 4. The CDR3 runs 13 residues. The CDR3 is CASRRTGVDTQYF. In DNA form, the CDR3 reads TGTGCCAGCAGGCGGACAGGGGTCGATACGCAGTATTTT.

The V and J genes are TRBV20-1 and TRBJ2-1, with TRBD1 matching 7 bases. The CDR3 is 15 residues long. CDR1 and CDR2 (germline): DFQATT, SNEGSKA (reference sequence). V was pared by 5 bases and J by 1 base, with 8 bases of the junction left unmatched. CDR3 sequence: CSAGRQGNSYNEQFF. The DNA for the CDR3 is TGCAGTGCTGGCCGACAGGGAAATTCCTACAATGAGCAGTTCTTC.